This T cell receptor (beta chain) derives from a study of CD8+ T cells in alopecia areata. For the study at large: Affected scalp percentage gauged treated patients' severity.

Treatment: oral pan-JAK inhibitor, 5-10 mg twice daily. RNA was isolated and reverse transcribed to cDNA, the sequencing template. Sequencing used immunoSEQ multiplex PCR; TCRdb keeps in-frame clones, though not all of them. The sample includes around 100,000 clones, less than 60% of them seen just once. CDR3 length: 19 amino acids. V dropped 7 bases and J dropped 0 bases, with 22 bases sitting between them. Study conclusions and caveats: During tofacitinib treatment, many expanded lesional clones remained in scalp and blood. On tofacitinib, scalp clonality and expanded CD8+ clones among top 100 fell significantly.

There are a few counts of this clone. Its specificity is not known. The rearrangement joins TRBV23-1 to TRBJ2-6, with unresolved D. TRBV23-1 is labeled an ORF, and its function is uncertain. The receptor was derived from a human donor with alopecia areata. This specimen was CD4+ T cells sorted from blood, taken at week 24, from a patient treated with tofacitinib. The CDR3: CASNLELTYPASGANVLTF. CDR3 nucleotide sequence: TGCGCCAGCAACCTCGAGTTGACATATCCTGCCTCTGGGGCCAACGTCCTGACTTTC.